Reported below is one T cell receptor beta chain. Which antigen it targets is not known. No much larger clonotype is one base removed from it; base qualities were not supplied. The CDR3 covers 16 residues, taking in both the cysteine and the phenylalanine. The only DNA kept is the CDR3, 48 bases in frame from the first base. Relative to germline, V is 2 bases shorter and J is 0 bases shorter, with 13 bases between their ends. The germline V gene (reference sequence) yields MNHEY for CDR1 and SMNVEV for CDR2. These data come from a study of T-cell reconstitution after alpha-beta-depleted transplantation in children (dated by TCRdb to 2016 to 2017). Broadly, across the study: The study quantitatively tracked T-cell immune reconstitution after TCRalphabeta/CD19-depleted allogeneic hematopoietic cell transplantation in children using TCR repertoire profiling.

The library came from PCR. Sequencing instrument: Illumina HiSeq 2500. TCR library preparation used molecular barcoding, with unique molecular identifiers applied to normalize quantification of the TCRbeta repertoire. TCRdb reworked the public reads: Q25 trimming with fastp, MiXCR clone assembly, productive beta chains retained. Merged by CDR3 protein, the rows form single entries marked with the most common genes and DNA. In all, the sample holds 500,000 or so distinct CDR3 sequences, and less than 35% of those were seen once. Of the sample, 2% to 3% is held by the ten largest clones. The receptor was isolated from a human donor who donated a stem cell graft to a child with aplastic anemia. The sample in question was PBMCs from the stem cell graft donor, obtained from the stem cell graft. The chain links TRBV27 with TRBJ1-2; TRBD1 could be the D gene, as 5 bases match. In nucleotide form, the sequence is TGTGCCAGCAGTTTAGTGGGGGGAGGTCCTAACTATGGCTACACCTTC. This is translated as CASSLVGGGPNYGYTF.